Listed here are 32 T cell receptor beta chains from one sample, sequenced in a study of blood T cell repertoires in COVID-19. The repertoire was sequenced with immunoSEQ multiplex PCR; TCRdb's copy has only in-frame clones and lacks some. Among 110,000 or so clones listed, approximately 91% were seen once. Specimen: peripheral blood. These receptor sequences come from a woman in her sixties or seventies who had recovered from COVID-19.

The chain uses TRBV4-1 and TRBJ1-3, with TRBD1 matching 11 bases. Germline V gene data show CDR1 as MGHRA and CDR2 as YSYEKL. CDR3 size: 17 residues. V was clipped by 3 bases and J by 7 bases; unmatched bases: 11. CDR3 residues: CASSQDLFRDRGNTIYF. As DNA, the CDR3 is TGCGCCAGCAGCCAGGATTTATTCCGGGACAGGGGGAACACCATATATTTT.

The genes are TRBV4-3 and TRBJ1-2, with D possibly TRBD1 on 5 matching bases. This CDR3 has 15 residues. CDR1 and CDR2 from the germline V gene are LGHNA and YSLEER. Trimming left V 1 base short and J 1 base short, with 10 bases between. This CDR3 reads CASSQGGQGNYGYTF. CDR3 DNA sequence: TGCGCCAGCAGCCAAGGTGGCCAGGGTAACTATGGCTACACCTTC.

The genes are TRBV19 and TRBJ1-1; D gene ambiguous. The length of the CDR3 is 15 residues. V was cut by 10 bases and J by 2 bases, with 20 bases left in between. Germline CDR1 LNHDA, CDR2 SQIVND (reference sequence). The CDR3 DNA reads TGTGCCACCCAGGCGGGTGATTACTTTAACACTGAAGCTTTCTTT. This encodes CATQAGDYFNTEAFF.

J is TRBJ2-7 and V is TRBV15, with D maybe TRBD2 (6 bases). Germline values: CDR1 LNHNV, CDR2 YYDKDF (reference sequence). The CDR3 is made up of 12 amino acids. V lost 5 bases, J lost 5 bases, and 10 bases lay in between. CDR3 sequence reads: CATSPPGDEQYF. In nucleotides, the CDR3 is TGTGCCACCAGCCCCCCGGGGGACGAGCAGTACTTC.

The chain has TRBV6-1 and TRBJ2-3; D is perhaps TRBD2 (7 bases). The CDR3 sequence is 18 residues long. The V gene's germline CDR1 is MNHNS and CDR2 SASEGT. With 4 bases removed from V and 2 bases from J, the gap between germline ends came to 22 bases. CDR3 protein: CASSGSVRGRLYTDTQYF. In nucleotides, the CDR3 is TGTGCCAGCAGTGGTTCAGTGCGGGGGCGACTTTACACAGATACGCAGTATTTT.

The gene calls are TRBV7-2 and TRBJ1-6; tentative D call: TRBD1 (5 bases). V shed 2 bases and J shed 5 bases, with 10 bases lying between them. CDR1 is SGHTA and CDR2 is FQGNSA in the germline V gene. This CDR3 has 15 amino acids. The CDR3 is CASSLQGGDNSPLHF. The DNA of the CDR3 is TGTGCCAGCAGCTTACAGGGTGGTGATAATTCACCCCTCCACTTT.

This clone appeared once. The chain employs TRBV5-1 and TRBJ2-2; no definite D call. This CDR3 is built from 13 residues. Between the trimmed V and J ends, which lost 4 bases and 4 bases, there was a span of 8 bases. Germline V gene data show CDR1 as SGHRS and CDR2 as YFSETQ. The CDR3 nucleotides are TGCGCCAGCAGCGCCCGTAGCACCGGGGAGCTGTTTTTT. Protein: CASSARSTGELFF.

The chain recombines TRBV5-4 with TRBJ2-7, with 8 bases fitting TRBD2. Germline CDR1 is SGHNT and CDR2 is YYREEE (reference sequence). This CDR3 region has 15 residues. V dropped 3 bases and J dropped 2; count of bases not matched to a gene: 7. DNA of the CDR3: TGTGCCAGCAGCTCGCCCGCACTAGCGGCCTACGAGCAGTACTTC. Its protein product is CASSSPALAAYEQYF.

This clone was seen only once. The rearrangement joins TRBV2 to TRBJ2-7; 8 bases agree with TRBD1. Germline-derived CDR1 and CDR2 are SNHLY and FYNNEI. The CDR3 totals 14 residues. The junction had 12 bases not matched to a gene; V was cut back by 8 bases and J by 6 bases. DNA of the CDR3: TGTGCCAGCCAATTAGGACAGGGCCCAGGCGAGCAGTACTTC. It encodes CASQLGQGPGEQYF.

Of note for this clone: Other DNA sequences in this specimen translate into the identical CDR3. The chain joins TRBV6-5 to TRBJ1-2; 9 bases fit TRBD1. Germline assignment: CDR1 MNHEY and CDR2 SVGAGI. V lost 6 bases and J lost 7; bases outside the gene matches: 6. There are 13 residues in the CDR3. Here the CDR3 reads CASRQQGAGGYTF. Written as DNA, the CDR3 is TGTGCCAGCAGACAACAGGGGGCGGGTGGCTACACCTTC.

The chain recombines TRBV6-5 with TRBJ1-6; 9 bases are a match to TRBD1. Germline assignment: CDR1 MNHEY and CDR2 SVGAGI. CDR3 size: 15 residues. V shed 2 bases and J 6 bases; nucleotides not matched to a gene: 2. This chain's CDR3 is CASSYRDRANSPLHF. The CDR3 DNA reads TGTGCCAGCAGTTACCGGGACAGGGCTAATTCACCCCTCCACTTT.

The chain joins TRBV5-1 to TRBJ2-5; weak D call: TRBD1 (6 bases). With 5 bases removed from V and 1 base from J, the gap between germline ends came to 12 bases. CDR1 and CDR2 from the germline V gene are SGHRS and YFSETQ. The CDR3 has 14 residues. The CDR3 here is CASSQQGGQETQYF. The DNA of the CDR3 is TGCGCCAGCAGTCAACAGGGTGGCCAAGAGACCCAGTACTTC.

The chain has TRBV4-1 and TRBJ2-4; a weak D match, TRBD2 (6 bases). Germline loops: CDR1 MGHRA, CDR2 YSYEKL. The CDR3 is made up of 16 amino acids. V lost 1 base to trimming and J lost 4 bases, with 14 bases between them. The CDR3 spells CASSQGWSSEKNIQYF. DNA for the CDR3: TGCGCCAGCAGCCAAGGCTGGTCTAGCGAGAAAAACATTCAGTACTTC.

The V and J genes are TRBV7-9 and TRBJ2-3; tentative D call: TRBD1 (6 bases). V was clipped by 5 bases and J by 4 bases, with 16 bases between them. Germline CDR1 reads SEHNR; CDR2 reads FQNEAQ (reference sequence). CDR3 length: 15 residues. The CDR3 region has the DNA TGTGCCAGCAGCCTAAGGGGGAGTGAGTCAGATACGCAGTATTTT. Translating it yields CASSLRGSESDTQYF.

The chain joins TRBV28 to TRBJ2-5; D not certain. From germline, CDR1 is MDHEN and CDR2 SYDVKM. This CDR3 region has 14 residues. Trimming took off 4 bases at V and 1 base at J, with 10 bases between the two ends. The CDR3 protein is CASSSRLSQETQYF. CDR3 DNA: TGTGCCAGCAGTTCCAGGCTTTCCCAAGAGACCCAGTACTTC. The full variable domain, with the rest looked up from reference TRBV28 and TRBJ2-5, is DVKVTQSSRYLVKRTGEKVFLECVQDMDHENMFWYRQDPGLGLRLIYFSYDVKMKEKGDIPEGYSVSREKKERFSLILESASTNQTSMYLCASSSRLSQETQYFGPGTRLLVL.

The CDR3 loop is CASSIDSLSGNTIYF. The CDR3 DNA reads as TGTGCCAGCAGCATAGACAGCCTCTCTGGAAACACCATATATTTT. This sequence joins TRBV5-4 and TRBJ1-3; D possibly corresponds to TRBD1 (5 bases). CDR1 and CDR2 from the germline V gene are SGHNT and YYREEE (reference sequence). The CDR3 covers 15 residues. The germline V and J ends were trimmed by 4 bases and 0 bases, with 11 bases remaining between them.

The CDR3 DNA follows: TGTGCCAGCAGCCCCGGACAGGGCACCTACGAGCAGTACTTC. The encoded protein is CASSPGQGTYEQYF. V usage is TRBV7-3 and J usage is TRBJ2-7; TRBD1 aligns across 8 bases. In germline, CDR1 is SGHTA, CDR2 FQGTGA. Trimming cost V 5 bases and J 2 bases; bases outside gene matches: 5. This CDR3 spans 14 amino acids.

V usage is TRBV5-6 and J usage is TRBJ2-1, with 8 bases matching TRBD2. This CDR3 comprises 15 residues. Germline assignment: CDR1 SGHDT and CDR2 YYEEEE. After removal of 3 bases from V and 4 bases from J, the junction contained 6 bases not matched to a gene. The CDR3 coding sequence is TGTGCCAGCAGCTGGGAGCGGGGGAGATACAATGAGCAGTTCTTC. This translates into CASSWERGRYNEQFF.

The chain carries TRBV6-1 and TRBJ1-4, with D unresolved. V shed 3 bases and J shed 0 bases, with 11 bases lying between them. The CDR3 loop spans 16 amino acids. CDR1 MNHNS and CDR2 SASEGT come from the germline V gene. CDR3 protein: CASSDWRVATNEKLFF. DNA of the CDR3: TGTGCCAGCAGTGATTGGAGGGTCGCAACTAATGAAAAACTGTTTTTT.

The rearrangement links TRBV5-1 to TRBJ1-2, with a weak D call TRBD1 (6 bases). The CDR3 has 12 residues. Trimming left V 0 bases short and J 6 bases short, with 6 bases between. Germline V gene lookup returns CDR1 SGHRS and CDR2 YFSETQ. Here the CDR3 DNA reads TGCGCCAGCAGCTTGGACAGGGATGGCTACACCTTC. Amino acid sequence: CASSLDRDGYTF.

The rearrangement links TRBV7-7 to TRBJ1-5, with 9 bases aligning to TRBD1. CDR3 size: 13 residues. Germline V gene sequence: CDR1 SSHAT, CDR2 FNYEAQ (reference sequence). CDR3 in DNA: TGTCCGACTGACAGGGGGATGGAGCAGCCCCAGCATTTT. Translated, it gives CPTDRGMEQPQHF. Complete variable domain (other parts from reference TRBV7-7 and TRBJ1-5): GAGVSQSPRYKVTKRGQDVTLRCDPISSHATLYWYQQALGQGPEFLTYFNYEAQPDKSGLPSDRFSAERPEGSISTLTIQRTEQRDSAMYRCPTDRGMEQPQHFGDGTRLSIL.

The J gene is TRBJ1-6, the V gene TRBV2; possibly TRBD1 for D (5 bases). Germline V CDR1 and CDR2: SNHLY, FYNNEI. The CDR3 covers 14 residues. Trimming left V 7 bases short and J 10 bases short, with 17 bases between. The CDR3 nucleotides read TGTGCCAGCACGGCAGGGAGGGGAGGCTCACCCCTCCACTTT. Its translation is CASTAGRGGSPLHF.

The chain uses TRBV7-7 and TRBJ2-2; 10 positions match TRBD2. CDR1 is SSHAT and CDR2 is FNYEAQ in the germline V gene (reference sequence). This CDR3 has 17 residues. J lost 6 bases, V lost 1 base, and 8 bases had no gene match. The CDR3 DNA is TGTGCCAGCAGCTTAGTCCTAGCGGGAGTATTGGCCGGGGAGCTGTTTTTT. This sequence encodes CASSLVLAGVLAGELFF.

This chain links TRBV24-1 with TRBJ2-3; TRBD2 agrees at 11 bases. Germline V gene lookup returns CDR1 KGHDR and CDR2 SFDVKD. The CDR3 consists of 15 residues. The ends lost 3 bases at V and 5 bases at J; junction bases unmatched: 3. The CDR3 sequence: CATSDTGTSGDTQYF. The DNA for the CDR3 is TGTGCCACCAGTGATACCGGGACTAGCGGAGATACGCAGTATTTT.

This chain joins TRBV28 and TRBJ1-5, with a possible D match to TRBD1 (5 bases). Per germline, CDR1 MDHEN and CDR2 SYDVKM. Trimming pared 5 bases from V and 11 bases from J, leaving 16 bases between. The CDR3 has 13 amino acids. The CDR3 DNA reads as TGTGCCAGCAGTCCCCACCCGGGGGGGTCCCAGCATTTT. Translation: CASSPHPGGSQHF.

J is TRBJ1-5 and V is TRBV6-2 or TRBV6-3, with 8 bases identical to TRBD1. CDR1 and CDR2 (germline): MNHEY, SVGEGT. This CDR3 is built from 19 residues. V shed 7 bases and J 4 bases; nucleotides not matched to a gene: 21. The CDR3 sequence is CASNPLGGGQGGRNQPQHF. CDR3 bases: TGTGCCAGCAACCCCCTCGGGGGCGGACAGGGAGGTAGGAATCAGCCCCAGCATTTT.

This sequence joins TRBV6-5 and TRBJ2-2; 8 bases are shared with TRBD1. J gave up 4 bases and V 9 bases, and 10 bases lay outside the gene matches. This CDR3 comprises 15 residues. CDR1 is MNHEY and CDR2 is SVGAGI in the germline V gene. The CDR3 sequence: CASFPVRGLTGELFF. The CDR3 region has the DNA TGTGCCAGTTTCCCGGTCAGGGGGCTCACCGGGGAGCTGTTTTTT.

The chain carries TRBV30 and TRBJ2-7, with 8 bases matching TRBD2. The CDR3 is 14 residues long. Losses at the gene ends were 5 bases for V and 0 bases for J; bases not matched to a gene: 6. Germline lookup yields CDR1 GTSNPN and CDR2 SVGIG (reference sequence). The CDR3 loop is CAWEVSGVSYEQYF. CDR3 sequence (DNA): TGTGCCTGGGAGGTTAGCGGGGTCTCCTACGAGCAGTACTTC.

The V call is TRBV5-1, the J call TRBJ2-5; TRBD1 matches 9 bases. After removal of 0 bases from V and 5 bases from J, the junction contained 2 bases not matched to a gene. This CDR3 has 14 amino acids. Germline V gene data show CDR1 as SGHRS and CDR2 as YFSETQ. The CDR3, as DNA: TGCGCCAGCAGCTTGGTCGGGACAGGGGAGACCCAGTACTTC. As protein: CASSLVGTGETQYF. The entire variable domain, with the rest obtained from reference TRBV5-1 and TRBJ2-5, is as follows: KAGVTQTPRYLIKTRGQQVTLSCSPISGHRSVSWYQQTPGQGLQFLFEYFSETQRNKGNFPGRFSGRQFSNSRSEMNVSTLELGDSALYLCASSLVGTGETQYFGPGTRLLVL.

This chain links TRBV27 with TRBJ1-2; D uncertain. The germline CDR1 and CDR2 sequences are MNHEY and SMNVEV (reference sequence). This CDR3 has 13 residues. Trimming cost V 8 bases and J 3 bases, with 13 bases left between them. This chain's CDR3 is CASGGRPYYGYTF. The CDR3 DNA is TGTGCCAGCGGAGGGAGGCCATACTATGGCTACACCTTC.

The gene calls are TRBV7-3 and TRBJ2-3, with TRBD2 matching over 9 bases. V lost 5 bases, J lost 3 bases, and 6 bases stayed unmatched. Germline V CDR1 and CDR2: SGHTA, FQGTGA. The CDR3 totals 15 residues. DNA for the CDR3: TGTGCCAGCAGCCCCAGGGCGGGGGGGACAGATACGCAGTATTTT. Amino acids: CASSPRAGGTDTQYF.

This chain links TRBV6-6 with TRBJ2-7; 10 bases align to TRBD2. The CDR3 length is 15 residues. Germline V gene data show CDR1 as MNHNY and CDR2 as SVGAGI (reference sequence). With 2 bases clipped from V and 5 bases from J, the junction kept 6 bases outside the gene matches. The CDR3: CASSYGLAGEDEQYF. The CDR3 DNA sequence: TGTGCCAGCAGTTACGGGCTAGCGGGAGAGGACGAGCAGTACTTC.